This T cell receptor beta chain originates from a study of vaccination and CD4 T cells after COVID-19. This clonotype was detected a few times. Its antigen remains unknown. Cultured CD4+ T cell DNA was sequenced using the Oncomine TCR Beta short-read assay. Scientists extracted genomic DNA from CD4+ T cells grown in culture. TCRdb recomputed calls from the PCR reads with MiXCR, one row per CDR3 protein. The table includes about 8,300 distinct CDR3 sequences, about a third detected once. Treatment of the sample: approximately 11-day PBMC culture with coronavirus spike peptide pools or control peptides (ViraFEST assay). Samples of CD4+ T cells were obtained from the unexposed donor before the COVID-19 pandemic (2011-2018). Wells contained roughly 1.9 million PBMCs each, and these were cultured with roughly 9.9 IU/ml IL-2 and approximately 10 ug/ml peptide pools. There are 13 residues in the CDR3. V lost 6 bases and J 4 bases, leaving 12 bases between the germline ends. Germline loops: CDR1 KGHSH, CDR2 LQKENI.

The specimen was CD4+ T cells from blood, cultured in vitro. This chain connects TRBV18 to TRBJ1-2; weak D call: TRBD1 (5 bases). The clonotype comes from a human donor in good health. This chain's CDR3 is CASSSEGSYGYTF. The CDR3 DNA reads TGTGCCAGCTCCTCGGAGGGGAGCTATGGCTACACCTTC.